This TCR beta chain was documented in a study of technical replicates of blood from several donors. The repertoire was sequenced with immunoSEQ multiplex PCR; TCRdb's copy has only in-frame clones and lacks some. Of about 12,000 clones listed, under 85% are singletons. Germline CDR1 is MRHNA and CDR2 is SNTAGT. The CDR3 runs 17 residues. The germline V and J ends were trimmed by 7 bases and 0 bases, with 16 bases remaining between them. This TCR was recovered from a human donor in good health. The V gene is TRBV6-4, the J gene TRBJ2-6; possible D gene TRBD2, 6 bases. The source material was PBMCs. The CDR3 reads CASIIRDSYSGANVLTF. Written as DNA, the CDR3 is TGTGCCAGCATCATCCGGGACTCGTACTCTGGGGCCAACGTCCTGACTTTC.